This TCR beta chain was sequenced for a study of cytotoxic CD8 clonotypes in ibrutinib-treated CLL. On this clone itself: What it recognizes is unknown.

General study results and limits: Clonality rose at ibrutinib response and fell back toward baseline at progression. Baseline levels of clonality went above those of age-matched healthy donors and moved with circulating CD8+ T-cell counts.

TCRdb keeps only in-frame clones here, not all; method: immunoSEQ multiplex PCR. The sample has over 130,000 clones, 75% to 85% seen once. This CDR3 is 15 amino acids long. Germline CDR1 and CDR2: MGHDK and SYGVNS. Trimming left V 2 bases short and J 3 bases short, with 12 bases between. Sequenced here: PBMCs, sampled after 36 months of ibrutinib treatment. The chain links TRBV25-1 to TRBJ2-3; D gene ambiguous. This clonotype was sampled from a human donor with chronic lymphocytic leukemia. The CDR3: CASSERNRRTDTQYF. DNA for the CDR3: TGTGCCAGCAGTGAACGTAACCGTCGAACAGATACGCAGTATTTT.